Shown below are 17 T cell receptor beta chains from a single sample sequenced in a study of cytomegalovirus exposure and HLA in healthy donors. The PCR had 60 Vbeta and 13 Jbeta primers. Data came from immunoSEQ multiplex PCR; TCRdb stores just in-frame clones and leaves some out. This repertoire includes about 200,000 clones. Sequencing used PBMCs. The receptors come from a girl aged 2 to 9 in good health and CMV-seropositive.

J is TRBJ2-5 and V is TRBV12-5, with a weak D call TRBD2 (5 bases). Between the trimmed V and J ends, which lost 3 bases and 5 bases, there was a span of 22 bases. Germline CDR1 and CDR2: LGHNT and FRNRAP. CDR3 size: 17 residues. CDR3 DNA: TGTGCTAGTGGTTTCCCCAACCGCCCTAGGAGGATGGAGACCCAGTACTTC. Its protein product is CASGFPNRPRRMETQYF. The complete variable domain, with remaining parts taken from reference TRBV12-5 and TRBJ2-5, reads DARVTQTPRHKVTEMGQEVTMRCQPILGHNTVFWYRQTMMQGLELLAYFRNRAPLDDSGMPKDRFSAEMPDATLATLKIQPSEPRDSAVYFCASGFPNRPRRMETQYFGPGTRLLVL.

The chain is built from TRBV2 and TRBJ1-4; D is unresolved. Trimming took 0 bases from V and 6 from J, leaving 17 bases between them. The CDR3 runs 17 residues. CDR1 and CDR2 (germline): SNHLY, FYNNEI. The CDR3 loop reads CASSEAPLGSGDEKLFF. CDR3 nucleotide sequence: TGTGCCAGCAGTGAAGCTCCCCTAGGTTCGGGAGATGAAAAACTGTTTTTT.

V and J are TRBV5-5 and TRBJ2-1, with 8 bases fitting TRBD2. Germline assignment: CDR1 SGHKS and CDR2 YYEKEE (reference sequence). V lost 7 bases and J lost 6; bases outside the gene matches: 9. This CDR3 has 14 amino acids. CDR3 bases: TGTGCCAGCGGCCAACTAGCGGAGGGCAATGAGCAGTTCTTC. Encoded protein: CASGQLAEGNEQFF.

The rearrangement links TRBV30 to TRBJ2-1, with 8 positions matching TRBD2. CDR3 length equals 14 residues. With V trimmed by 4 bases and J by 2 bases, 4 bases remained unmatched. From germline, CDR1 is GTSNPN and CDR2 SVGIG (reference sequence). The CDR3 region is CAWKGREAYNEQFF. In DNA, the CDR3 is TGTGCCTGGAAGGGGCGGGAGGCCTACAATGAGCAGTTCTTC.

The chain employs TRBV28 and TRBJ1-1, with 9 bases aligning to TRBD1. V was clipped by 5 bases and J by 11 bases; unmatched bases: 9. The CDR3 sequence is 13 residues long. Germline V CDR1 and CDR2: MDHEN, SYDVKM. CDR3 sequence: CASSPGTGWRAFF. In DNA form, the CDR3 reads TGTGCCAGCAGTCCCGGGACAGGGTGGCGGGCTTTCTTT.

J is TRBJ1-2 and V is TRBV5-5; possibly TRBD1 for D (6 bases). V was shortened by 0 bases and J by 3 bases, with 6 bases between the two germline ends. Germline CDR1 SGHKS, CDR2 YYEKEE (reference sequence). This CDR3 has 13 residues. CDR3 nucleotides: TGTGCCAGCAGCTTGGCAGGGGACTATGGCTACACCTTC. Its translation: CASSLAGDYGYTF.

Note on this clone: Other DNA sequences in this sample translate to the same CDR3. V is TRBV7-9 and J is TRBJ1-5; 11 bases agree with TRBD1. Trimming at V came to 5 bases and at J to 6 bases, leaving 6 bases not matched to a gene. Germline assignment: CDR1 SEHNR and CDR2 FQNEAQ (reference sequence). The CDR3 is 15 residues long. Here the CDR3 reads CASSPSGQGGQPQHF. CDR3 coding DNA: TGTGCCAGCAGCCCCTCGGGACAGGGGGGTCAGCCCCAGCATTTT.

Worth noting for this clone: Other nucleotide sequences from this sample produce the same CDR3. The V call is TRBV7-9, the J call TRBJ1-1, with a weak D call TRBD1 (6 bases). Trimming pared 5 bases from V and 8 bases from J, leaving 21 bases between. This CDR3 is 15 amino acids long. CDR1 and CDR2 (germline): SEHNR, FQNEAQ (reference sequence). The CDR3 DNA follows: TGTGCCAGCAGCGGGGAACAGGGTCTGGTCCCCGAAGCTTTCTTT. It is translated as CASSGEQGLVPEAFF.

This sequence joins TRBV27 and TRBJ2-7; D possibly corresponds to TRBD1 (5 bases). The CDR3 consists of 16 residues. V gave up 6 bases and J gave up 3 bases, with 21 bases separating them. Germline CDR1 is MNHEY and CDR2 is SMNVEV (reference sequence). The CDR3 sequence: CASSNPPGWGDYEQYF. CDR3 in DNA: TGTGCCAGCAGCAACCCCCCTGGCTGGGGCGACTACGAGCAGTACTTC.

This chain connects TRBV6-5 to TRBJ2-7, with 9 bases matching TRBD1. CDR1 is MNHEY and CDR2 is SVGAGI in the germline V gene. The CDR3 is 15 amino acids. The junction had 6 bases not matched to a gene; V was cut back by 1 base and J by 5 bases. The CDR3 spells CASSYYGQGNDEQYF. Written as DNA, the CDR3 is TGTGCCAGCAGTTACTATGGACAGGGGAACGACGAGCAGTACTTC.

The J gene is TRBJ2-1, the V gene TRBV9; 14 nucleotides match TRBD2. Trimming removed 0 bases from V and 2 bases from J; junction bases left unmatched: 7. This CDR3 is built from 19 residues. CDR1 and CDR2 (germline): SGDLS, YYNGEE. Here the CDR3 DNA reads TGTGCCAGCAGCGTAGAAGGGACTAGCGGGAGTGGAGCCTACAATGAGCAGTTCTTC. Translation: CASSVEGTSGSGAYNEQFF.

The V call is TRBV2, the J call TRBJ2-1, with a weak D call TRBD1 (5 bases). Trimming shortened V by 3 bases and J by 7 bases, and 16 bases separated the two germline ends. The V gene's germline CDR1 is SNHLY and CDR2 FYNNEI. CDR3 length: 15 residues. This CDR3 reads CASSDRQGVMNEQFF. For the CDR3, the DNA is TGTGCCAGCAGTGACCGGCAGGGCGTTATGAATGAGCAGTTCTTC. Together with reference TRBV2 and TRBJ2-1, the CDR3 gives the full variable domain: EPEVTQTPSHQVTQMGQEVILRCVPISNHLYFYWYRQILGQKVEFLVSFYNNEISEKSEIFDDQFSVERPDGSNFTLKIRSTKLEDSAMYFCASSDRQGVMNEQFFGPGTRLTVL.

CDR3 in DNA: TGTGCCAGCAGCGGAGGACAGGGGGCGTGGGGCTACACCTTC. It translates to CASSGGQGAWGYTF. V usage is TRBV9 and J usage is TRBJ1-2, with 11 bases matching TRBD1. J gave up 8 bases and V 3 bases, and 6 bases lay outside the gene matches. From germline, CDR1 is SGDLS and CDR2 YYNGEE. CDR3 size: 14 residues.

V gene TRBV19 combines with J gene TRBJ2-7; 8 nucleotides match TRBD1. V shed 4 bases, J shed 3 bases, and the junction held 8 bases outside the gene matches. The CDR3 spans 15 residues. Germline CDR1 LNHDA, CDR2 SQIVND (reference sequence). The CDR3 reads CASSKGQVDFYEQYF. Here the CDR3 DNA reads TGTGCCAGTAGTAAGGGACAGGTTGATTTCTACGAGCAGTACTTC.

The chain carries TRBV7-6 and TRBJ2-1, with 7 positions matching TRBD1. Germline CDR1 SGHVS, CDR2 FNYEAQ. Trimming cost V 5 bases and J 0 bases; bases outside gene matches: 4. CDR3 length: 15 residues. The CDR3 nucleotides read TGTGCCAGCAGCAAACCAGGGGGCTCCTACAATGAGCAGTTCTTC. Its protein is CASSKPGGSYNEQFF.

The chain has TRBV5-4 and TRBJ2-1, with 9 nucleotides matching TRBD2. The trim removed 4 bases at V and 4 bases at J, leaving 12 bases unmatched. Germline CDR1 reads SGHNT; CDR2 reads YYREEE (reference sequence). The CDR3 covers 17 residues. The CDR3 DNA reads as TGTGCCAGCAGCCGAGGCCTCACTAGCGGGCCGTACAATGAGCAGTTCTTC. Its translation: CASSRGLTSGPYNEQFF.

The chain carries TRBV25-1 and TRBJ2-2; 9 nucleotides align to TRBD1. Germline loops: CDR1 MGHDK, CDR2 SYGVNS. V trimming: 6 bases; J trimming: 7 bases; junction bases outside the gene matches: 6. The CDR3 contains 14 residues. Here the CDR3 reads CASSPDRGNGELFF. The CDR3 DNA sequence: TGTGCCAGCAGCCCTGACAGGGGGAACGGGGAGCTGTTTTTT.